These 8 T cell receptor beta chains were all obtained from the same sample, sequenced in a study of post-analysis software for immune sequencing data. The authors incorporated unique molecular identifiers into the TCR beta cDNA libraries. TCRdb fed the PCR reads into MiXCR, producing one record per CDR3 protein. The sample consists of about 540,000 distinct CDR3 sequences, around a third of them appearing once. Study results and caveats: Compared with controls, patients had more of about five TRBV segments, including TRBV5-6, TRBV5-1 and TRBV20-1.

For these TCRs, the target antigens are not known. The sequenced sample consisted of blood. These receptors all come from a girl aged 2-17 years with multiple sclerosis.

The rearrangement uses TRBV7-3 and TRBJ1-2, with a possible D match to TRBD1 (5 bases). Germline V lookup: CDR1 SGHTA, CDR2 FQGTGA. This CDR3 contains 13 residues. V lost 1 base to trimming and J lost 8 bases, with 11 bases between them. The CDR3 sequence: CASSLNRGSGYTF. The CDR3 bases are TGTGCCAGCAGCTTAAATAGGGGCTCCGGCTACACCTTC.

V usage is TRBV6-4 and J usage is TRBJ1-1, with 8 bases that match TRBD1. Germline V lookup: CDR1 MRHNA, CDR2 SNTAGT. After removal of 3 bases from V and 9 bases from J, the junction contained 6 bases not matched to a gene. The CDR3 has 13 residues. Here the CDR3 reads CASSEYRGGKAFF. The CDR3, as DNA: TGTGCCAGCAGTGAGTACAGGGGGGGAAAAGCTTTCTTT.

The gene calls are TRBV2 and TRBJ2-7; 9 bases are shared with TRBD1. Trimming at V came to 4 bases and at J to 5 bases, leaving 3 bases not matched to a gene. The V gene's germline CDR1 is SNHLY and CDR2 FYNNEI. This CDR3 comprises 13 residues. Here the CDR3 reads CASSGDRVNEQYF. CDR3 sequence (DNA): TGTGCCAGCAGTGGGGACAGGGTTAACGAGCAGTACTTC.

The table lists this clonotype with a few counts. V and J are TRBV29-1 and TRBJ2-2; 8 nucleotides line up with TRBD2. Germline trimming cut 7 bases from V and 3 bases from J; bases unmatched to any gene: 10. In germline, CDR1 is SQVTM, CDR2 ANQGSEA. The CDR3 length is 15 residues. The CDR3 protein is CSAGRGTVDTGELFF. The CDR3 coding sequence is TGCAGCGCCGGGAGGGGAACAGTGGACACCGGGGAGCTGTTTTTT.

The chain carries TRBV28 and TRBJ2-5; no clear D gene. Germline V CDR1 and CDR2: MDHEN, SYDVKM. V lost 6 bases and J lost 5, with 10 bases in between. CDR3 size: 12 residues. CDR3 amino acids: CASSPIIETQYF. As DNA, the CDR3 is TGTGCCAGCAGCCCAATTATCGAGACCCAGTACTTC.

Note on this clonotype: The germline gene is not matched at one end of the junction; a read error may be the cause. As DNA, the CDR3 is TGTGCCGGCAGCCAAGACCGATCCCCAATGAACACTGAAGCTTTCTTT. Amino acid sequence: CAGSQDRSPMNTEAFF. This chain connects TRBV3-1 to TRBJ1-1, with unresolved D. This CDR3 has 16 residues. CDR1 is LGHDT and CDR2 is YNNKEL in the germline V gene (reference sequence).

The chain joins TRBV24-1 to TRBJ2-3; D is ambiguous. The CDR3 has 14 amino acids. With 5 bases removed from V and 4 bases from J, the gap between germline ends came to 12 bases. Germline V gene data show CDR1 as KGHDR and CDR2 as SFDVKD. DNA of the CDR3: TGTGCCACCAGTGCTTGGCGACGCCCAGATACGCAGTATTTT. Its translation: CATSAWRRPDTQYF.

The chain carries TRBV7-9 and TRBJ2-3, with D unclear. V was pared by 4 bases and J by 6 bases, with 20 bases between. Germline CDR1 reads SEHNR; CDR2 reads FQNEAQ (reference sequence). The CDR3 contains 16 residues. CDR3 residues: CASSSPGISLEDTQYF. The CDR3 DNA sequence: TGTGCCAGCAGCTCCCCCGGAATCAGCCTGGAGGATACGCAGTATTTT.